The clone carrying this T cell receptor beta chain was detected ten times or more. As it was prepared, the TCRbeta library received unique molecular identifiers. From the PCR reads, TCRdb called clonotypes with MiXCR, one entry per CDR3 protein. The sample yields about 640,000 distinct CDR3 sequences, about 15% seen once. These data are taken from a study of T-cell reconstitution after alpha-beta-depleted transplantation in children. In germline, CDR1 is ENHRY, CDR2 SYGVKD. This CDR3 contains 14 residues. Trimming cost V 6 bases and J 4 bases; bases outside gene matches: 8. This sequence originates from a human donor who donated a stem cell graft to a child with acute myeloid leukemia. This sequence joins TRBV10-3 and TRBJ2-5; TRBD1 matches at 7 bases. Sequenced here: PBMCs from the stem cell graft donor, sampled from the stem cell graft. The CDR3 DNA reads as TGTGCCATCAGCCACTCAGGGGGAAGAGAGACCCAGTACTTC. This encodes CAISHSGGRETQYF.